The 20 T cell receptor beta chains in this list originate from one sample, sequenced in a study of blood T cell repertoires in COVID-19. This table comes from immunoSEQ multiplex PCR, and its TCRdb copy is limited to in-frame clones, with some not included. The sample has around 220,000 clones; around 87% are singletons. Sequencing input: PBMCs or T cells enriched from blood (not recorded which). Source of these receptors: a man in his thirties or forties who had been exposed to COVID-19.

This chain joins TRBV7-2 and TRBJ1-6; the D is unclear. Between the trimmed V and J ends, which lost 5 bases and 0 bases, there was a span of 5 bases. Germline V gene sequence: CDR1 SGHTA, CDR2 FQGNSA. CDR3 size: 14 residues. This CDR3 reads CASSPSSYNSPLHF. The DNA for the CDR3 is TGTGCCAGCAGCCCGAGCTCCTATAATTCACCCCTCCACTTT. The whole variable domain, remainder taken from reference TRBV7-2 and TRBJ1-6, is GAGVSQSPSNKVTEKGKDVELRCDPISGHTALYWYRQSLGQGLEFLIYFQGNSAPDKSGLPSDRFSAERTGGSVSTLTIQRTQQEDSAVYLCASSPSSYNSPLHFGNGTRLTVT.

V is TRBV7-6 and J is TRBJ1-5, with a weak D call TRBD1 (6 bases). Germline V gene lookup returns CDR1 SGHVS and CDR2 FNYEAQ. CDR3 length: 15 residues. Trimming left V 6 bases short and J 1 base short, with 13 bases between. The CDR3 sequence: CASSSGTRSNQPQHF. In nucleotides, the CDR3 is TGTGCCAGCAGTTCCGGGACAAGGAGCAATCAGCCCCAGCATTTT.

This clone was found once. The CDR3 here is CASSHNNEQFF. DNA of the CDR3: TGTGCCAGCAGTCACAACAATGAGCAGTTCTTC. The chain joins TRBV2 to TRBJ2-1; D remains ambiguous. Trimming cost V 5 bases and J 5 bases, with 4 bases left between them. This CDR3 is 11 amino acids long. CDR1 and CDR2 (germline): SNHLY, FYNNEI.

The V gene is TRBV7-9, the J gene TRBJ2-5; 9 nucleotides match TRBD2. Losses at the gene ends were 4 bases for V and 3 bases for J; bases not matched to a gene: 9. The CDR3 length is 16 residues. Germline V lookup: CDR1 SEHNR, CDR2 FQNEAQ (reference sequence). The CDR3 nucleotides read TGTGCCAGCAGCTACTCGAGCGGGGGGACCAAAGAGACCCAGTACTTC. This gives the protein CASSYSSGGTKETQYF. Drawing the rest from reference TRBV7-9 and TRBJ2-5, the complete variable domain is DTGVSQNPRHKITKRGQNVTFRCDPISEHNRLYWYRQTLGQGPEFLTYFQNEAQLEKSRLLSDRFSAERPKGSFSTLEIQRTEQGDSAMYLCASSYSSGGTKETQYFGPGTRLLVL.

The chain couples TRBV18 to TRBJ2-2, with TRBD1 matching over 7 bases. Germline loops: CDR1 KGHSH, CDR2 LQKENI. The junction had 6 bases not matched to a gene; V was cut back by 6 bases and J by 5 bases. This CDR3 has 14 residues. The CDR3 reads CASSRDSETGELFF. DNA for the CDR3: TGTGCCAGCTCCCGGGACAGCGAAACCGGGGAGCTGTTTTTT.

The V and J genes are TRBV7-2 and TRBJ1-1; no clear D. V was trimmed by 5 bases and J by 5 bases, leaving 15 bases between them. Germline CDR1 reads SGHTA; CDR2 reads FQGNSA. The CDR3 consists of 14 residues. The CDR3 spells CASSPFAENTEAFF. The CDR3 nucleotides are TGTGCCAGCAGCCCCTTTGCGGAGAATACTGAAGCTTTCTTT.

This clone was detected once. This rearrangement joins TRBV4-1 to TRBJ1-5; D is possibly TRBD1 (5 bases). This CDR3 region has 15 residues. Germline values: CDR1 MGHRA, CDR2 YSYEKL. Trimming shortened V by 0 bases and J by 7 bases, and 13 bases separated the two germline ends. Here the CDR3 DNA reads TGCGCCAGCAGCCAAGATGGAGGGGAACTCCAGCCCCAGCATTTT. Its translation: CASSQDGGELQPQHF.

The V and J genes are TRBV6-6 and TRBJ1-5, with TRBD1 identical over 8 bases. CDR3 size: 17 residues. Germline CDR1 reads MNHNY; CDR2 reads SVGAGI (reference sequence). V shed 5 bases, J shed 6 bases, and the junction held 15 bases outside the gene matches. In DNA, the CDR3 is TGTGCCAGCAGTCTCCCGGACAGGGTCCCCTACGCTCAGCCCCAGCATTTT. Its translation is CASSLPDRVPYAQPQHF.

This clone was recorded a few times. The V gene is TRBV6-1, the J gene TRBJ1-2, with 7 bases that match TRBD1. The CDR3 is made up of 13 amino acids. Germline values: CDR1 MNHNS, CDR2 SASEGT. V lost 3 bases and J lost 7; bases outside the gene matches: 5. The CDR3 sequence: CASSDLQGTGYTF. CDR3 sequence (DNA): TGTGCCAGCAGTGATCTACAGGGGACTGGCTACACCTTC.

With regard to this clone: Within the sample, other DNA sequences also encode this same CDR3. This chain connects TRBV6-5 to TRBJ1-4; 8 bases line up with TRBD1. Germline lookup yields CDR1 MNHEY and CDR2 SVGAGI. The CDR3 consists of 13 residues. The V and J ends lost 6 bases and 8 bases, in that order; junction bases with no gene match: 5. The CDR3 region is CASRRTGNEKLFF. The CDR3 DNA follows: TGTGCCAGCAGGCGGACAGGGAACGAAAAACTGTTTTTT.

The CDR3 here is CASRDRGSGELFF. The CDR3 nucleotides are TGTGCCAGCAGAGACAGGGGTTCCGGGGAGCTGTTTTTT. The gene calls are TRBV25-1 and TRBJ2-2; 8 nucleotides agree with TRBD1. Trimming took 6 bases from V and 6 from J; bases not matched to a gene: 3. The germline V gene has CDR1 MGHDK and CDR2 SYGVNS. The length of the CDR3 is 13 residues.

This clone showed up just a few times. The chain joins TRBV7-2 to TRBJ2-3; D gene unclear. The CDR3 has 12 amino acids. The germline V and J ends were trimmed by 5 bases and 2 bases, with 5 bases remaining between them. The V gene's germline CDR1 is SGHTA and CDR2 FQGNSA. The CDR3, as DNA: TGTGCCAGCAGCCCTTACACAGATACGCAGTATTTT. This codes for CASSPYTDTQYF.

On this clone: The same CDR3 also results from other DNA sequences found in this sample. The V call is TRBV5-1, the J call TRBJ1-1; no firm D call. CDR1 and CDR2 from the germline V gene are SGHRS and YFSETQ. The V end was cut by 1 base, the J end by 1 base, with 5 bases between. This CDR3 comprises 13 residues. As DNA, the CDR3 is TGCGCCAGCAGCTTGACAGAGAACACTGAAGCTTTCTTT. This codes for CASSLTENTEAFF.

The chain carries TRBV7-9 and TRBJ2-2; D unresolved. V was shortened by 3 bases and J by 4 bases, with 15 bases between the two germline ends. The CDR3 is 16 amino acids. Germline CDR1 reads SEHNR; CDR2 reads FQNEAQ (reference sequence). CDR3 nucleotides: TGTGCCAGCAGCTTCGGCCCCGCAGGCCGCACCGGGGAGCTGTTTTTT. Residues: CASSFGPAGRTGELFF. Complete variable domain (other parts from reference TRBV7-9 and TRBJ2-2): DTGVSQNPRHKITKRGQNVTFRCDPISEHNRLYWYRQTLGQGPEFLTYFQNEAQLEKSRLLSDRFSAERPKGSFSTLEIQRTEQGDSAMYLCASSFGPAGRTGELFFGEGSRLTVL.

V usage is TRBV3-1 (or the pseudogene TRBV3-2) and J usage is TRBJ1-2, with D possibly TRBD1 on 5 matching bases. CDR1 is LGHDT, CDR2 YNNKEL, per germline (reference sequence). Trimming stripped 6 bases from V and 3 bases from J, with 8 bases between. This CDR3 comprises 12 residues. The CDR3 nucleotides are TGTGCCAGCAGTTGGGGGGACTATGGCTACACCTTC. Encoded protein: CASSWGDYGYTF.

The chain has TRBV4-2 and TRBJ1-1, with a weak D call TRBD1 (5 bases). The ends were cut back, 4 bases at V and 5 bases at J, with 17 bases in the middle. Per the germline V gene, CDR1 is LGHNA and CDR2 is YNFKEQ. The CDR3 covers 15 residues. This CDR3 reads CASSRDSVEGTEAFF. In DNA form, the CDR3 reads TGTGCCAGCAGCCGTGATTCCGTGGAGGGGACTGAAGCTTTCTTT.

V is TRBV14 and J is TRBJ2-3; 10 bases align to TRBD2. The CDR3 runs to 19 residues. The germline gives CDR1 SGHDN, CDR2 FVKESK. V trimming: 5 bases; J trimming: 2 bases; junction bases outside the gene matches: 16. The CDR3 protein is CASSTGHTGLAPSTDTQYF. CDR3 DNA sequence: TGTGCCAGCAGCACGGGACACACGGGACTAGCGCCTTCCACAGATACGCAGTATTTT.

V gene TRBV6-5 combines with J gene TRBJ2-7; 7 positions match TRBD2. V was pared by 8 bases and J by 2 bases, with 6 bases of the junction left unmatched. This CDR3 spans 13 amino acids. Germline V gives CDR1 MNHEY, CDR2 SVGAGI. The CDR3 nucleotides are TGTGCCAGCGTAGCACGGGGGGCCTACGAGCAGTACTTC. As protein: CASVARGAYEQYF.

This sequence joins TRBV5-1 and TRBJ2-5; a possible D gene is TRBD1 (6 bases). CDR1 and CDR2 from the germline V gene are SGHRS and YFSETQ. V was pared by 3 bases and J by 5 bases, with 20 bases between. CDR3 length: 16 amino acids. The CDR3 nucleotides are TGCGCCAGCAGCTCCCTGCTAACAGGGAACCGGGAGACCCAGTACTTC. The encoded protein is CASSSLLTGNRETQYF.

The chain recombines TRBV9 with TRBJ2-2; 8 positions match TRBD1. This CDR3 has 16 residues. V gave up 1 base and J gave up 1 base; unmatched junction bases: 3. Per germline, CDR1 SGDLS and CDR2 YYNGEE. The CDR3 region has the DNA TGTGCCAGCAGCGTACGGACAGGGTGGAACACCGGGGAGCTGTTTTTT. The encoded protein is CASSVRTGWNTGELFF.